A single sample gave rise to the 28 T cell receptor beta chains below, sequenced in a study of T cell responses to AZD1222 COVID-19 vaccine. Assay: immunoSEQ multiplex PCR; the TCRdb copy retains only in-frame clones and omits some. The profile shows around 100,000 clones, approximately 91% of them singletons. The sequences come from peripheral blood, collected on day 0 of AZD1222 vaccination. All receptors derive from an adult in good health.

V usage is TRBV5-1 and J usage is TRBJ2-2; no firm D call. The CDR3 consists of 13 residues. Trimming took 2 bases from V and 7 from J, leaving 9 bases between them. Germline V lookup: CDR1 SGHRS, CDR2 YFSETQ. The CDR3 DNA reads as TGCGCCAGCAGCTTCTTTTCCCTCGGGGAGCTGTTTTTT. Translated: CASSFFSLGELFF.

The CDR3 nucleotides read TGTGCCAGCAGTTACTCGAAAACTAACTATGGCTACACCTTC. This gives the protein CASSYSKTNYGYTF. The genes are TRBV6-8 and TRBJ1-2, with D unclear. Germline assignment: CDR1 MNHGY and CDR2 SAAAGT. Trimming took off 0 bases at V and 0 bases at J, with 5 bases between the two ends. The CDR3 is made up of 14 amino acids.

This chain uses TRBV28 with TRBJ1-2; weak D call: TRBD1 (6 bases). Germline V CDR1 and CDR2: MDHEN, SYDVKM. The CDR3 spans 13 residues. Trimming removed 7 bases at V and 8 bases at J, with 17 bases between. The CDR3 region has the DNA TGTGCCAGCACTTCCAGGGGAGCTCAGGGCTACACCTTC. Its protein is CASTSRGAQGYTF.

In its sample, this clone was seen once. This chain links TRBV7-8 with TRBJ1-6, with D perhaps TRBD1 (6 bases). The CDR3 runs 12 residues. The V and J ends lost 5 bases and 9 bases respectively, with 8 bases between them. CDR1 and CDR2 (germline): SGHVS, FQNEAQ. The CDR3 here is CASSRGGSPLHF. In DNA form, the CDR3 reads TGTGCCAGCAGCCGAGGGGGTTCACCCCTCCACTTT.

CDR3 in amino acids: CASSSKGGQVTDTQYF. CDR3 sequence (DNA): TGTGCCAGCAGCTCGAAGGGGGGGCAGGTCACAGATACGCAGTATTTT. V and J are TRBV11-2 and TRBJ2-3; a possible D gene is TRBD2 (7 bases). This CDR3 comprises 16 residues. CDR1 and CDR2 from the germline V gene are SGHAT and FQNNGV. V was clipped by 4 bases and J by 2 bases, with 16 bases between them.

The chain combines TRBV5-1 with TRBJ2-5; D is unresolved. Germline loops: CDR1 SGHRS, CDR2 YFSETQ. The CDR3 sequence is 16 residues long. V was clipped by 0 bases and J by 1 base, with 13 bases between them. The CDR3: CASSLGQRQTQETQYF. As DNA, the CDR3 is TGCGCCAGCAGCTTGGGGCAGCGTCAAACCCAAGAGACCCAGTACTTC.

The chain carries TRBV7-2 and TRBJ2-5; TRBD2 agrees at 12 bases. The V gene's germline CDR1 is SGHTA and CDR2 FQGNSA. The ends lost 4 bases at V and 5 bases at J; junction bases unmatched: 5. This CDR3 contains 15 residues. The CDR3 DNA reads TGTGCCAGCAGCTCCCTAGCGGGAGGGCCGGAGACCCAGTACTTC. It translates to CASSSLAGGPETQYF. Full variable domain (outside the CDR3, taken from reference TRBV7-2 and TRBJ2-5): GAGVSQSPSNKVTEKGKDVELRCDPISGHTALYWYRQSLGQGLEFLIYFQGNSAPDKSGLPSDRFSAERTGGSVSTLTIQRTQQEDSAVYLCASSSLAGGPETQYFGPGTRLLVL.

The rearrangement links TRBV6-5 to TRBJ2-3; D remains unclear. CDR3 size: 14 residues. The ends were cut back, 8 bases at V and 4 bases at J, with 16 bases in the middle. Germline V gives CDR1 MNHEY, CDR2 SVGAGI. The CDR3 spells CASQIGPRADTQYF. In DNA, the CDR3 is TGTGCCAGCCAGATAGGTCCACGGGCAGATACGCAGTATTTT.

This chain links TRBV18 with TRBJ2-7; D is unresolved. Trimming took 0 bases from V and 7 from J, leaving 13 bases between them. CDR3 length: 14 amino acids. Germline V CDR1 and CDR2: KGHSH, LQKENI. This CDR3 is CASSPPHGSEEQYF. The CDR3 bases are TGTGCCAGCTCACCACCGCACGGGTCGGAAGAGCAGTACTTC. Full variable domain (missing parts from reference TRBV18 and TRBJ2-7): NAGVMQNPRHLVRRRGQEARLRCSPMKGHSHVYWYRQLPEEGLKFMVYLQKENIIDESGMPKERFSAEFPKEGPSILRIQQVVRGDSAAYFCASSPPHGSEEQYFGPGTRLTVT.

The rearrangement uses TRBV5-1 and TRBJ2-3, with a tentative D call TRBD1 (5 bases). The V end lost 1 base, the J end lost 2 bases, and 11 bases lay between the germline ends. Germline CDR1 is SGHRS and CDR2 is YFSETQ. This CDR3 contains 15 residues. The CDR3 region is CASSLQARVTDTQYF. CDR3 DNA: TGCGCCAGCAGCTTGCAGGCCAGGGTCACAGATACGCAGTATTTT.

This clone was detected only a few times. The CDR3 DNA follows: TGTGCCAGCAGCTTCGGACAGGGCCATTACAATGAGCAGTTCTTC. This sequence encodes CASSFGQGHYNEQFF. The chain couples TRBV5-4 to TRBJ2-1; TRBD1 matches 8 bases. V shed 2 bases, J shed 4 bases, and the junction held 5 bases outside the gene matches. This CDR3 is 15 amino acids long. CDR1 SGHNT and CDR2 YYREEE come from the germline V gene (reference sequence).

The chain has TRBV12-3 or TRBV12-4 and TRBJ2-7; no reliable D call. The CDR3 has 13 amino acids. Trimming took 1 base from V and 3 from J, leaving 7 bases between them. CDR3 sequence (DNA): TGTGCCAGCAGTTTAGGGGTTATCTACGAGCAGTACTTC. It is translated as CASSLGVIYEQYF.

The V gene is TRBV19, the J gene TRBJ1-3; D is undetermined. CDR3 length: 12 residues. Trimming removed 3 bases at V and 2 bases at J, with 2 bases between. CDR1 and CDR2 (germline): LNHDA, SQIVND (reference sequence). In nucleotides, the CDR3 is TGTGCCAGTAGTATGCCTGGAAACACCATATATTTT. Its protein product is CASSMPGNTIYF.

The chain joins TRBV13 to TRBJ1-1; D is ambiguous. CDR1 and CDR2 (germline): PRHDT, FYEKMQ (reference sequence). V gave up 2 bases and J gave up 1 base, with 2 bases separating them. The CDR3 sequence is 12 residues long. CDR3 sequence (DNA): TGTGCCAGCAGCTTAAGGAACACTGAAGCTTTCTTT. Translated: CASSLRNTEAFF.

The gene calls are TRBV2 and TRBJ2-1, with TRBD1 matching 8 bases. V lost 4 bases to trimming and J lost 2 bases; unmatched junction nucleotides: 4. The CDR3 length is 15 residues. Germline V lookup: CDR1 SNHLY, CDR2 FYNNEI. CDR3 bases: TGTGCCAGCAGTGGTAGGACAGGGACCTACAATGAGCAGTTCTTC. Protein: CASSGRTGTYNEQFF.

This clone was observed a single time. The CDR3 sequence: CASSPQRGGSNEQFF. The CDR3 coding sequence is TGTGCCAGTAGTCCCCAGCGGGGCGGGTCAAATGAGCAGTTCTTC. This chain joins TRBV19 and TRBJ2-1; 7 nucleotides line up with TRBD2. The length of the CDR3 is 15 residues. The trim removed 5 bases at V and 7 bases at J, leaving 11 bases unmatched. Germline CDR1 is LNHDA and CDR2 is SQIVND (reference sequence).

The chain uses TRBV5-1 and TRBJ1-2; 9 nucleotides line up with TRBD1. The CDR3 is made up of 15 amino acids. V was pared by 5 bases and J by 2 bases, with 7 bases of the junction left unmatched. Germline V CDR1 and CDR2: SGHRS, YFSETQ. The CDR3 DNA is TGCGCCAGCAGGCCGGCCGGGACAGGGAACTATGGCTACACCTTC. Its translation is CASRPAGTGNYGYTF.

This clone has only a few counts. The rearrangement uses TRBV19 and TRBJ1-2; 10 bases align to TRBD1. Germline assignment: CDR1 LNHDA and CDR2 SQIVND (reference sequence). Trimming cost V 4 bases and J 3 bases; bases outside gene matches: 5. CDR3 size: 15 residues. In DNA, the CDR3 is TGTGCCAGTAGTAGAGCCGGGACAGGGGACTATGGCTACACCTTC. Translation gives CASSRAGTGDYGYTF. The whole variable domain, filled in from reference TRBV19 and TRBJ1-2, reads DGGITQSPKYLFRKEGQNVTLSCEQNLNHDAMYWYRQDPGQGLRLIYYSQIVNDFQKGDIAEGYSVSREKKESFPLTVTSAQKNPTAFYLCASSRAGTGDYGYTFGSGTRLTVV.

The chain recombines TRBV5-4 with TRBJ1-1; D is ambiguous. The germline V gene encodes CDR1 SGHNT and CDR2 YYREEE (reference sequence). V was trimmed by 0 bases and J by 1 base, leaving 13 bases between them. The length of the CDR3 is 16 residues. Here the CDR3 reads CASSLGLGRGNTEAFF. The DNA for the CDR3 is TGTGCCAGCAGCTTGGGTCTTGGCCGGGGGAACACTGAAGCTTTCTTT.

The chain couples TRBV7-2 to TRBJ1-2, with D unclear. The germline V gene has CDR1 SGHTA and CDR2 FQGNSA. The V end lost 1 base, the J end lost 8 bases, and 8 bases lay between the germline ends. The CDR3 has 12 amino acids. CDR3 protein: CASSLEGWGYTF. The CDR3 region has the DNA TGTGCCAGCAGCTTAGAAGGATGGGGCTACACCTTC.

There are a few counts of this clone. The J gene is TRBJ1-1, the V gene TRBV9; 9 bases are a match to TRBD1. Germline lookup yields CDR1 SGDLS and CDR2 YYNGEE. The CDR3 is 15 amino acids. V was pared by 6 bases and J by 0 bases, with 6 bases of the junction left unmatched. CDR3 nucleotide sequence: TGTGCCAGCAACCCAGGGACAGGGATGAACACTGAAGCTTTCTTT. Amino acids: CASNPGTGMNTEAFF.

V gene TRBV2 combines with J gene TRBJ1-3; no definite D call. The CDR3 extends over 15 amino acids. Germline CDR1 SNHLY, CDR2 FYNNEI. V was shortened by 4 bases and J by 2 bases, with 12 bases between the two germline ends. CDR3 sequence (DNA): TGTGCCAGCAGTGTTGGAGGGAACCCTGGAAACACCATATATTTT. It codes for CASSVGGNPGNTIYF.

The chain has TRBV4-3 and TRBJ2-7; D ambiguous. Germline assignment: CDR1 LGHNA and CDR2 YSLEER. Trimming pared 0 bases from V and 3 bases from J, leaving 6 bases between. This CDR3 has 13 residues. CDR3 coding DNA: TGCGCCAGCAGCCAAGATGACGGCTACGAGCAGTACTTC. This gives the protein CASSQDDGYEQYF.

The rearrangement joins TRBV5-3 to TRBJ2-3; 12 nucleotides match TRBD2. TRBV5-3 qualifies as an ORF whose function is uncertain. This CDR3 region has 20 residues. The V segment lost 0 bases and the J segment 5 bases; nucleotides outside the gene matches: 16. In nucleotides, the CDR3 is TGTGCCAGAAGCTTGGTAGGCTGTTCTAGCGGGAGGGCCTGGGGAGATACGCAGTATTTT. It is translated as CARSLVGCSSGRAWGDTQYF.

The chain has TRBV25-1 and TRBJ1-2; D uncertain. Trimming cost V 4 bases and J 7 bases, with 10 bases left between them. Germline lookup yields CDR1 MGHDK and CDR2 SYGVNS. The CDR3 has 12 amino acids. The CDR3 loop reads CASSGGRSGYTF. CDR3 in DNA: TGTGCCAGCAGTGGAGGGAGATCTGGCTACACCTTC.

The chain employs TRBV7-2 and TRBJ2-4; unclear D gene. The CDR3 runs 16 residues. Germline V gene data show CDR1 as SGHTA and CDR2 as FQGNSA. V was shortened by 4 bases and J by 1 base, with 14 bases between the two germline ends. In DNA form, the CDR3 reads TGTGCCAGCAGCTCCAATTCGGCTATTGCCAAAAACATTCAGTACTTC. Encoded protein: CASSSNSAIAKNIQYF.

The genes are TRBV6-2 or TRBV6-3 and TRBJ1-1, with unresolved D. Germline assignment: CDR1 MNHEY and CDR2 SVGEGT. V gave up 5 bases and J gave up 1 base, with 8 bases separating them. The CDR3 contains 13 residues. The CDR3 DNA reads as TGTGCCAGCAGTAACCACAGGAACACTGAAGCTTTCTTT. Protein sequence: CASSNHRNTEAFF.

This chain connects TRBV4-1 to TRBJ2-2; 10 nucleotides align to TRBD2. Germline trimming cut 0 bases from V and 4 bases from J; bases unmatched to any gene: 5. CDR3 size: 17 residues. The germline gives CDR1 MGHRA, CDR2 YSYEKL. CDR3 amino acids: CASSQDQSGGATGELFF. The CDR3 region has the DNA TGCGCCAGCAGCCAAGATCAGAGCGGGGGGGCCACCGGGGAGCTGTTTTTT.